The clone carrying this T cell receptor (beta chain) occurred a few times. Antigen specificity is unknown. This entry comes from a study of response to subunit inactivated influenza vaccine. Study-wide findings and caveats: The authors suggested that few new T cells are recruited per seasonal influenza vaccination.

Trimming removed 4 bases from V and 2 bases from J, with 11 bases in between. The CDR3 has 13 residues. Germline V gene data show CDR1 as SQVTM and CDR2 as ANQGSEA. TCRdb reprocessed the RT-PCR reads via MiXCR and lists one record per CDR3 protein. The sample consists of 500,000 to 650,000 distinct CDR3 sequences, approximately 7.1% of them appearing once. Specimen: PBMCs from blood, collected roughly 24 months after vaccination. The receptor was derived from a man in his fifties or sixties who received an inactivated influenza vaccine. The chain recombines TRBV29-1 with TRBJ1-1; D not certain. CDR3 coding DNA: TGCAGCGTTGTTAGGCACCTCAACACTGAAGCTTTCTTT. Translated: CSVVRHLNTEAFF.